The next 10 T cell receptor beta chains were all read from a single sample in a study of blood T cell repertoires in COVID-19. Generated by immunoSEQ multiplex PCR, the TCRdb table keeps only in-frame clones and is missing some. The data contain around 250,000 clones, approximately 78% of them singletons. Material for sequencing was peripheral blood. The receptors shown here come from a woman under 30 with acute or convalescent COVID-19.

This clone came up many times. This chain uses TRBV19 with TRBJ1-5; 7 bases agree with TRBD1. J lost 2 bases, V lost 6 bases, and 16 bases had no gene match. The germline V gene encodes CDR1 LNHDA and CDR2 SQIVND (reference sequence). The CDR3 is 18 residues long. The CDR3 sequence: CASRTLRGGGEGNQPQHF. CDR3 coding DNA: TGTGCCAGTAGAACATTACGAGGAGGGGGCGAGGGCAATCAGCCCCAGCATTTT.

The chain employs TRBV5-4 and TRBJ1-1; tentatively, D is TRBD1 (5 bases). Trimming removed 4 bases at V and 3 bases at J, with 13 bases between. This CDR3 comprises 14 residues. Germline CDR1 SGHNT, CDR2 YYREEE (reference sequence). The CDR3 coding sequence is TGTGCCAGCAGCCGACTCCCGGGGGACACTGAAGCTTTCTTT. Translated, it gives CASSRLPGDTEAFF.

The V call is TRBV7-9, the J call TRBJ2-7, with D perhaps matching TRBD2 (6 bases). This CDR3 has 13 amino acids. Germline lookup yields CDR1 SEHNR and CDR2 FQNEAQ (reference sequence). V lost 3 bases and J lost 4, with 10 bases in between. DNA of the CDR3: TGTGCCAGCAGCTTTCCTGGACTATACGAGCAGTACTTC. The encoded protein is CASSFPGLYEQYF.

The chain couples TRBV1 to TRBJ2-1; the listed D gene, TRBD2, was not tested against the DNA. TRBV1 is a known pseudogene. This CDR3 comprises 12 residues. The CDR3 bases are TGCACCAGCAGCCTCAAGGGGGGGATGAGGTTCTTC. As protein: CTSSLKGGMRFF.

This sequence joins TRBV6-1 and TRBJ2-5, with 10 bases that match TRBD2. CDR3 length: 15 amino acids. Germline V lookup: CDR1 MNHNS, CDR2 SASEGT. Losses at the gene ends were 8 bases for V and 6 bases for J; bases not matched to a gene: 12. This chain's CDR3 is CASREAGGPLQTQYF. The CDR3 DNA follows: TGTGCCAGCCGGGAAGCGGGAGGGCCGTTGCAGACCCAGTACTTC.

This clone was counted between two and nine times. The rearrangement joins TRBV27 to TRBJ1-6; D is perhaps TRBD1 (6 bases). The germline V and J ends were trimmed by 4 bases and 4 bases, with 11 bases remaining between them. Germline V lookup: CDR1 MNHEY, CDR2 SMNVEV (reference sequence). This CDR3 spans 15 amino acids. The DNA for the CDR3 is TGTGCCAGCAGTTCAAGGGGGGGTTATAATTCACCCCTCCACTTT. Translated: CASSSRGGYNSPLHF.

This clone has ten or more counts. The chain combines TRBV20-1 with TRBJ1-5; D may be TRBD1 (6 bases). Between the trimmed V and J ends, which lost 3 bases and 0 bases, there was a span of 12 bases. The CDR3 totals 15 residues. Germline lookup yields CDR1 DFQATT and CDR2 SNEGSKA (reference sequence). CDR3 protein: CSASEGGYSNQPQHF. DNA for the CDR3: TGCAGTGCTAGTGAGGGGGGATATAGCAATCAGCCCCAGCATTTT.

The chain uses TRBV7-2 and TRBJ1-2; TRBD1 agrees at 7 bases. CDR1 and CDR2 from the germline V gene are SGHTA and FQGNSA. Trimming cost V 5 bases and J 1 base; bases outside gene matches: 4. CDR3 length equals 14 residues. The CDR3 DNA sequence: TGTGCCAGCAGCATAAACAGGGGTAACTATGGCTACACCTTC. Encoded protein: CASSINRGNYGYTF. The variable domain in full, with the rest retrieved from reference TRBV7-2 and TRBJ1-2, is GAGVSQSPSNKVTEKGKDVELRCDPISGHTALYWYRQSLGQGLEFLIYFQGNSAPDKSGLPSDRFSAERTGGSVSTLTIQRTQQEDSAVYLCASSINRGNYGYTFGSGTRLTVV.

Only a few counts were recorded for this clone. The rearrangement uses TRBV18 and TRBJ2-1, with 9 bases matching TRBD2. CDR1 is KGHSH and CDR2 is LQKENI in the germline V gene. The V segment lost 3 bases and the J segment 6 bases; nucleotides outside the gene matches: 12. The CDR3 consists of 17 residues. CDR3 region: CASSPVSGSSSGNEQFF. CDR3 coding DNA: TGTGCCAGCTCACCGGTTAGCGGGAGCTCCTCCGGCAATGAGCAGTTCTTC.

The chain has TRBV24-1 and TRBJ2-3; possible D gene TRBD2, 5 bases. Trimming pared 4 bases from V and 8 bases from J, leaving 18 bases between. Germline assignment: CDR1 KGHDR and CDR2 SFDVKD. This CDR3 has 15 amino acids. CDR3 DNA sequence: TGTGCCACCAGTGACCCCAGGCGGGCGGCAGGTACGCAGTATTTT. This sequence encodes CATSDPRRAAGTQYF.